This TCR beta chain was profiled in a study of read filtering for tumor transcriptome and immune sequencing. Turning to the study itself: Among patients, some 17 were male and some 15 female, aged about 45 to 85 (mean around 61). DNase treatment preceded whole-transcriptome library preparation. IR-seq gave about 3.5 to 10.27 million TCR reads per sample; RNA-seq gave about 80 to 1,400. General study results and limits: Even smaller IR-seq throughput identified most shared clonotypes.

The library was built from about 370 ng RNA with molecular barcoded adaptors for alpha/delta and beta/gamma chains. TCRdb recomputed calls from the reads with MiXCR, one row per CDR3 protein. Of roughly 56,000 distinct CDR3 sequences detected, under 20% appear once; the ten largest clones hold roughly an eighth. CDR3 length: 12 residues. The V end lost 6 bases, the J end lost 9 bases, and 17 bases lay between the germline ends. The germline gives CDR1 DFQATT, CDR2 SNEGSKA (reference sequence). This clonotype came up many times. Its target is unknown. The V gene is TRBV20-1, the J gene TRBJ2-5; maybe TRBD1 (6 bases). The sequence derives from a donor aged 40 or over with multiple myeloma. The sequenced sample consisted of a population of CD138-negative cells sorted from bone marrow. CDR3 loop: CSATRTAVAQYF. CDR3 bases: TGCAGTGCAACCCGGACAGCGGTGGCCCAGTACTTC.